This T cell receptor (beta chain) was observed in a study of cytotoxic CD8 clonotypes in ibrutinib-treated CLL. CDR3 length: 13 residues. Deletions cut 1 base from V and 7 bases from J, with 9 bases between. Germline V gene data show CDR1 as SGDLS and CDR2 as YYNGEE. Assay: immunoSEQ multiplex PCR; the TCRdb copy retains only in-frame clones and omits some. The sample lists 58,000 or so clones; 45% to 65% were seen once. Here the sequenced sample was PBMCs, taken after 12 months of ibrutinib treatment. V usage is TRBV9 and J usage is TRBJ2-1; tentatively, D is TRBD2 (6 bases). This receptor was obtained from a human donor with chronic lymphocytic leukemia. The CDR3 loop reads CASSVLAGNEQFF. The CDR3 region has the DNA TGTGCCAGCAGCGTATTGGCGGGGAATGAGCAGTTCTTC.